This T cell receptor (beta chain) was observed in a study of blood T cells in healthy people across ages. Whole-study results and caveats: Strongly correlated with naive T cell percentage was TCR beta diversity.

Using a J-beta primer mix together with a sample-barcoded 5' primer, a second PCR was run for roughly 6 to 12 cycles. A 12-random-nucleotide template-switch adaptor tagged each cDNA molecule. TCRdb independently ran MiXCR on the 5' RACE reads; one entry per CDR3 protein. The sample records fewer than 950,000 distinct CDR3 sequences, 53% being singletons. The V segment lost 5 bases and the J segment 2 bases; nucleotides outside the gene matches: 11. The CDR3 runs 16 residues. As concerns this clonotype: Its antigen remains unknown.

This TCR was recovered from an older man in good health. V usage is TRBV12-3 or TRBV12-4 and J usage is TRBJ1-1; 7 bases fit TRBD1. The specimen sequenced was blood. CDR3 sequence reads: CASSPRPTGANTEAFF. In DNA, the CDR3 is TGTGCCAGCAGTCCCCGCCCCACAGGGGCCAACACTGAAGCTTTCTTT.